The sequence of this T cell receptor (beta chain) was determined in a study of T cell repertoires in cytomegalovirus infection. The overall study: Public TCR beta signatures indicated both CMV infection and matching HLA type. Study outcomes and limitations: Public TCR beta family frequency separated CMV-and-HLA carriers, including in an independent cohort. Dominant in the ex vivo response were TCR beta clonotypes restricted by HLA-C and specific for CMV.

The CDR3 covers 16 residues. With 2 bases removed from V and 5 bases from J, the gap between germline ends came to 18 bases. The germline V gene has CDR1 MNHNS and CDR2 SASEGT. Each CDR3 protein is one row after TCRdb ran MiXCR on the reads. The sample carries over 250,000 distinct CDR3 sequences, under 30% recorded once. A word on this clonotype: What it recognizes is unknown.

The TCR sequence derives from a human donor in good health (CMV status not recorded). Some clones in this sample may be carry-over from other donors' samples. This chain uses TRBV6-1 with TRBJ1-1; D gene uncertain. The sequencing sample was made of PBMCs. CDR3 DNA sequence: TGTGCCAGCAGTGAACATTACAGTCGGAGAGAGACTGAAGCTTTCTTT. Protein sequence: CASSEHYSRRETEAFF.